This T cell receptor (beta chain) was identified during a study of blood T cell repertoires in COVID-19. Study details: Nucleic acid was either cDNA or gDNA, and it came from T cells, B-cell-depleted T cells, or PBMCs.

In the study's own analysis: Estimation of nucleated cell counts was performed using reference gene primer amplification. Sequenced by immunoSEQ multiplex PCR; TCRdb stores in-frame clones only, minus some. The D gene and trimming were derived from the DNA, and the V and J assignments and clone size from that table. The data show fewer than 120,000 clones, around three quarters seen once. Germline V CDR1 and CDR2: DFQATT, SNEGSKA (reference sequence). V gave up 5 bases and J gave up 11 bases, with 12 bases separating them. This CDR3 is built from 10 residues. The chain recombines TRBV20-1 with TRBJ1-1; a weak D match, TRBD1 (5 bases). The sequencing sample was made of peripheral blood. This clonotype was obtained from a woman in her fifties or sixties with acute or convalescent COVID-19. Here the CDR3 reads CSAPAGRAFF. The DNA of the CDR3 is TGCAGTGCTCCGGCAGGGAGGGCTTTCTTT.